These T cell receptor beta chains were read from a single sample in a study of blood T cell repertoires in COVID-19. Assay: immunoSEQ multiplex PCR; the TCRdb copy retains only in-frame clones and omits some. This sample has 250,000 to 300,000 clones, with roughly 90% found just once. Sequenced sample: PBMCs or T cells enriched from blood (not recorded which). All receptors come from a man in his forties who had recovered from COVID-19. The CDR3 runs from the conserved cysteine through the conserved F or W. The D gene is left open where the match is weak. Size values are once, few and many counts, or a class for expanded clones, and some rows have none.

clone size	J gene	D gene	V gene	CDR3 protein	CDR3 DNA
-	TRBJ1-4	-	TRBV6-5	CASQGWNEKLFF	TGTGCCAGCCAGGGGTGGAATGAAAAACTGTTTTTT
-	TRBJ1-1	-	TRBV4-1	CASSQDQGVEDTEAFF	TGCGCCAGCAGCCAAGATCAAGGGGTCGAAGACACTGAAGCTTTCTTT
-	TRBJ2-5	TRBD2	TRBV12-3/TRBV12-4	CASSSPGGETQYF	TGTGCCAGCAGTTCACCGGGAGGGGAGACCCAGTACTTC
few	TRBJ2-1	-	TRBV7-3	CASSLTGTNEQFF	TGTGCCAGCAGCTTAACGGGGACTAATGAGCAGTTCTTC
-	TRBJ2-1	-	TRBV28	CASSPPGEFMGFFGQFF	TGTGCCAGCAGTCCACCCGGAGAGTTTATGGGTTTTTTCGGGCAGTTCTTC
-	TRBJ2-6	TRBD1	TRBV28	CASSSISGQGAHGANVLTF	TGTGCCAGCAGTTCCATATCGGGACAGGGGGCTCACGGGGCCAACGTCCTGACTTTC
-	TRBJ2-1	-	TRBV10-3	CAISSRDYNEQFF	TGTGCCATCTCTAGCCGTGACTACAATGAGCAGTTCTTC
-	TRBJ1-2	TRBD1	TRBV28	CASSSTPIRTGRRYGYTF	TGTGCCAGCAGTTCAACCCCGATCCGGACAGGGAGGAGGTATGGCTACACCTTC
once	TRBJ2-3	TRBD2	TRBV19	CASSGLAGGGRDTQYF	TGTGCCAGTAGTGGACTAGCGGGAGGCGGACGGGATACGCAGTATTTT
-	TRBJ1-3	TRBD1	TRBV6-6	CASSPGQGVRGNTIYF	TGTGCCAGCAGCCCCGGACAGGGGGTGCGAGGAAACACCATATATTTT
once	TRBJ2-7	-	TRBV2	CASRDYHYEQYF	TGTGCCAGCAGGGACTACCACTACGAGCAGTACTTC
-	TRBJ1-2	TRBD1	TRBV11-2	CASRRTGSWGYTF	TGTGCCAGCAGGAGGACAGGGTCGTGGGGCTACACCTTC
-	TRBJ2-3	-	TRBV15	CATSHLQARASTDTQYF	TGTGCCACCAGCCACCTGCAGGCCAGGGCAAGCACAGATACGCAGTATTTT
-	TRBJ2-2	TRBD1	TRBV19	CASEKGDRGRAGELFF	TGTGCCAGCGAAAAAGGGGACAGGGGTCGCGCCGGGGAGCTGTTTTTT
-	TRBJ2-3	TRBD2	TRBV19	CASSMLERGGSTDTQYF	TGTGCCAGTAGTATGTTAGAGCGGGGAGGCAGCACAGATACGCAGTATTTT
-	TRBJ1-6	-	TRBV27	CASSVGRTNSPLHF	TGTGCCAGCAGCGTCGGACGGACAAATTCACCCCTCCACTTT
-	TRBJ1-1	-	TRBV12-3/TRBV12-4	CASSLVGGQGAFF	TGTGCCAGCAGTTTAGTCGGAGGGCAGGGAGCTTTCTTT
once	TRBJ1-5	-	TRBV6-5	CAISVYSNQPQHF	TGTGCCATTTCGGTATATAGCAATCAGCCCCAGCATTTT
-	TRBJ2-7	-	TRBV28	CASSLLTGAYEQYF	TGTGCCAGCAGTTTATTAACGGGAGCCTACGAGCAGTACTTC
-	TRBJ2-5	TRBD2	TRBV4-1	CASSQLAGAGETQYF	TGCGCCAGCAGCCAATTAGCGGGGGCGGGAGAGACCCAGTACTTC
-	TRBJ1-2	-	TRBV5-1	CASSLRDNRGYTF	TGCGCCAGCAGCTTGAGGGACAACCGAGGCTACACCTTC
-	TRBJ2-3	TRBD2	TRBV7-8	CASSLDGGGGSSTDTQYF	TGTGCCAGCAGCTTAGATGGCGGGGGGGGCAGTAGCACAGATACGCAGTATTTT
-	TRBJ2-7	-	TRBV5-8	CASSLGYIYYEQYF	TGTGCCAGCAGCTTGGGGTACATTTACTACGAGCAGTACTTC
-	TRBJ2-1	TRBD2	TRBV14	CASSRAGAYNEQFF	TGTGCCAGCAGCCGGGCGGGGGCCTACAATGAGCAGTTCTTC
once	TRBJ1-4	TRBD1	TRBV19	CASFSRTGEREKLFF	TGTGCCAGTTTTTCACGGACAGGGGAGCGTGAAAAACTGTTTTTT
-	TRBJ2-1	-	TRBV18	CASSPPGTQSYNEQFF	TGTGCCAGCTCACCACCTGGGACTCAATCCTACAATGAGCAGTTCTTC
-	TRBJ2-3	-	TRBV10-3	CAISEPGGLNTQYF	TGTGCCATCAGTGAACCGGGGGGCCTAAATACGCAGTATTTT
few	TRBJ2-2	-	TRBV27	CASSYSTGNTGELFF	TGTGCCAGCAGTTACTCCACGGGGAACACCGGGGAGCTGTTTTTT
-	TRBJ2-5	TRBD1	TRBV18	CASSPPDRGGFQETQYF	TGTGCCAGCTCACCACCGGACAGGGGAGGGTTTCAAGAGACCCAGTACTTC
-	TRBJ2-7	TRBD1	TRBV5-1	CASSLTPAGQGYEQYF	TGCGCCAGCAGCTTGACCCCGGCGGGACAGGGCTACGAGCAGTACTTC
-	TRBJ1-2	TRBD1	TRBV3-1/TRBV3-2	CASSQRGTGDIYGYTF	TGTGCCAGCAGCCAACGGGGGACAGGGGACATCTATGGCTACACCTTC
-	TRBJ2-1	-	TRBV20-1	CSLNEQFF	TGCAGTTTAAATGAGCAGTTCTTC
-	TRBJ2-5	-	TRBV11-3	CASSLLWETQYF	TGTGCCAGCAGCCTACTATGGGAGACCCAGTACTTC
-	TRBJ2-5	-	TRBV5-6	CASSEGQLEQETQYF	TGTGCCAGCAGCGAAGGACAGTTGGAGCAAGAGACCCAGTACTTC
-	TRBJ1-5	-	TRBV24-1	CATSAGRGYLSNQPQHF	TGTGCCACCAGTGCGGGCAGGGGTTACTTATCCAATCAGCCCCAGCATTTT
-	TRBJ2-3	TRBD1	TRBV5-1	CASSPDRASDTQYF	TGCGCCAGCAGCCCGGACAGGGCCTCGGATACGCAGTATTTT
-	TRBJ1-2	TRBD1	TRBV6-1	CASSEGTGVYGYTF	TGTGCCAGCAGTGAAGGGACAGGGGTTTATGGCTACACCTTC
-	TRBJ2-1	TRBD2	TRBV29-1	CSVASSGRADEQFF	TGCAGCGTGGCCTCTAGCGGGAGGGCAGACGAGCAGTTCTTC
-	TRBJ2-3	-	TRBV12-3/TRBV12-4	CASGWRGTDTQYF	TGTGCCAGCGGGTGGAGGGGTACAGATACGCAGTATTTT
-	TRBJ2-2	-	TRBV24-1	CATSEPTGNTGELFF	TGTGCCACCAGTGAGCCTACAGGGAACACCGGGGAGCTGTTTTTT
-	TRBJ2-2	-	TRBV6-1	CASSEWAANTGELFF	TGTGCCAGCAGTGAATGGGCAGCTAACACCGGGGAGCTGTTTTTT
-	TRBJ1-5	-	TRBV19	CASIANSPHNQPQHF	TGTGCCAGTATCGCAAACTCTCCCCACAATCAGCCCCAGCATTTT
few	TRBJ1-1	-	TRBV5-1	CASSLDRFMNTEAFF	TGCGCCAGCAGCTTGGACAGGTTTATGAACACTGAAGCTTTCTTT
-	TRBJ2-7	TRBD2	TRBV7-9	CASSLASFRDYHYEQYF	TGTGCCAGCAGCTTAGCCAGCTTCCGGGACTACCACTACGAGCAGTACTTC
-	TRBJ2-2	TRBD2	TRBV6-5	CASSYFAGVDTGELFF	TGTGCCAGCAGTTACTTCGCGGGAGTGGATACCGGGGAGCTGTTTTTT